A selection of T cell receptor beta chains follows, all from one sample in a study of blood T cell repertoires in COVID-19. Sequencing used immunoSEQ multiplex PCR; TCRdb keeps in-frame clones, though not all of them. This table holds approximately 89,000 clones, 75% to 85% found once. The specimen sequenced was peripheral blood. The receptors were sampled from an elderly woman with acute or convalescent COVID-19. The CDR3 runs from the conserved cysteine through the conserved F or W.

>TRBV16|TRBJ2-1
CASSQSRENEQFF
>TRBV15|TRBJ1-6
CATSRDPGDENSPLHF
>TRBV5-1|TRBJ2-2
CASSRDDFWLGTGNTGELFF
>TRBV7-9|TRBJ2-2
CASSLELASTGELFF
>TRBV19|TRBJ1-2
CASSLRQEMNYGYTF
>TRBV7-9|TRBJ2-4
CASSQKGAKNIQYF
>TRBV14|TRBJ2-7
CASSQGPERTSGIPEQYF
>TRBV6-5|TRBJ2-1
CASRPTGAGGNEQFF
>TRBV6-1|TRBJ2-4
CASSDIAKNIQYF
>TRBV7-8|TRBJ2-7
CASSLHRQYEQYF
>TRBV4-1|TRBJ2-7
CASSHMGSIEQYF
>TRBV3-1/TRBV3-2|TRBJ1-2
CASSQAGTGDGYTF
>TRBV14|TRBJ2-1
CASSRDGGAIFNEQFF
>TRBV7-3|TRBJ1-6
CASSLGVSNSPLHF
>TRBV4-2|TRBJ2-5
CASSQDFRGVQTQYF
>TRBV3-1/TRBV3-2|TRBJ2-5
CASSPGLAGALETQYF
>TRBV5-5|TRBJ2-7
CASSPGTGSGSYEQYF
>TRBV11-2|TRBJ2-7
CASSPGTGPSYEQYF
>TRBV19|TRBJ2-7
CASRRTGLYEQYF
>TRBV29-1|TRBJ1-1
CSVHNERWNTEAFF
>TRBV18|TRBJ1-5
CASSPLAGGNQPQHF
>TRBV11-2|TRBJ2-1
CASSAVAGTGVYNEQFF